This T cell receptor (beta chain) was found in a study of blood T cell repertoires in COVID-19. Clones were sequenced by immunoSEQ multiplex PCR, and TCRdb holds only the in-frame ones, with some missing. Among about 230,000 clones listed, about nine tenths were seen once. Sample: peripheral blood. The receptor was isolated from a man aged 50-60 years with COVID-19, enrolled during active disease.

The CDR3 DNA is TGCGCCAGCAGCGCGGGACAGGGGGATGGCTACACCTTC. Amino acid sequence: CASSAGQGDGYTF. The V gene is TRBV5-1, the J gene TRBJ1-2; 11 bases are shared with TRBD1. The germline CDR1 and CDR2 sequences are SGHRS and YFSETQ. The CDR3 is made up of 13 amino acids. With 4 bases clipped from V and 6 bases from J, the junction kept 2 bases outside the gene matches.